These T cell receptor beta chains were read from a single sample in a study of cytomegalovirus exposure and HLA in healthy donors. Only in-frame clones appear in the TCRdb table, and some are missing; sequencing was by immunoSEQ multiplex PCR. Seen here are 90,000 to 130,000 clones, 65% to 80% observed once, and the top ten hold 4.8%. The source material was PBMCs. The source of these receptors is a man aged 25-45 years in good health and CMV-seropositive. The CDR3 runs from the conserved cysteine through the conserved F or W. D genes are given only for firm matches. A clone size is listed for some rows: how often the clone was seen (once, few, many), or a class if it is expanded.

d_call j_call v_call clone_size cdr3_aa cdr3_nt
. TRBJ2-7 TRBV4-1 . CASSGKTVPYEQYF TGCGCCAGCAGCGGAAAGACTGTGCCCTACGAGCAGTACTTC
TRBD1 TRBJ1-3 TRBV29-1 . CSVDGTGSGNTIYF TGCAGCGTTGATGGGACAGGCTCTGGAAACACCATATATTTT
TRBD1 TRBJ2-7 TRBV5-6 . CASSLDGTGNPYEQYF TGTGCCAGCAGCTTGGATGGGACAGGGAATCCCTACGAGCAGTACTTC
. TRBJ2-2 TRBV27 . CASSPRTNTGELFF TGTGCCAGCAGTCCGCGGACAAACACCGGGGAGCTGTTTTTT
TRBD1 TRBJ1-1 TRBV2 . CASRDRGLNTEAFF TGTGCCAGCAGGGACAGGGGATTGAACACTGAAGCTTTCTTT
. TRBJ1-2 TRBV28 . CASSPGKAYGYTF TGTGCCAGCAGCCCGGGGAAGGCCTATGGCTACACCTTC
TRBD1 TRBJ1-1 TRBV5-1 few CASSPPDRATMNTEAFF TGCGCCAGCAGCCCCCCGGACAGGGCGACCATGAACACTGAAGCTTTCTTT
. TRBJ1-4 TRBV27 . CASSLTQERDEKLFF TGTGCCAGCAGTCTGACACAGGAGCGGGATGAAAAACTGTTTTTT
. TRBJ2-3 TRBV6-1 . CASSEGSRRDTDTQYF TGTGCCAGCAGTGAAGGCTCCAGGCGGGACACAGATACGCAGTATTTT
TRBD1 TRBJ2-7 TRBV11-2 . CASTPLRGQPSYEQYF TGTGCCAGCACCCCTCTCCGGGGACAGCCCTCCTACGAGCAGTACTTC
. TRBJ1-2 TRBV15 . CATSINSDYGYTF TGTGCCACCAGCATCAACTCCGACTATGGCTACACCTTC
TRBD1 TRBJ2-1 TRBV2 . CASQGENEQFF TGTGCCAGCCAGGGGGAAAATGAGCAGTTCTTC
TRBD1 TRBJ1-1 TRBV18 once CASSRTGGEVTEAFF TGTGCCAGCTCACGGACAGGGGGCGAGGTGACTGAAGCTTTCTTT
. TRBJ1-2 TRBV2 . CASSGDSYGYPF TGTGCCAGCAGTGGAGACAGCTATGGCTACCCCTTC
. TRBJ2-3 TRBV5-4 few CASSLSWGESDTQYF TGTGCCAGCAGCTTGTCGTGGGGAGAGTCAGATACGCAGTATTTT
. TRBJ1-2 TRBV7-9 once CASSPQGYTNYGYTF TGTGCCAGCAGCCCCCAGGGATACACTAACTATGGCTACACCTTC
. TRBJ1-2 TRBV19 . CASSMVGTRGYTF TGTGCCAGTAGTATGGTCGGTACCCGAGGCTACACCTTC
. TRBJ2-1 TRBV5-1 . CASSLDRGSGAEQFF TGCGCCAGCAGCTTGGACCGGGGTTCTGGTGCTGAGCAGTTCTTC
. TRBJ2-1 TRBV11-1 . CASSPDTSSYNEQFF TGTGCCAGCAGCCCGGACACAAGCTCCTACAATGAGCAGTTCTTC
. TRBJ2-7 TRBV9 . CASSPGTPHEQYF TGTGCCAGCAGCCCCGGGACTCCCCACGAGCAGTACTTC
. TRBJ1-1 TRBV6-5 few CASSQTGRGNTEAFF TGTGCCAGCAGCCAGACAGGTCGAGGAAACACTGAAGCTTTCTTT
. TRBJ1-1 TRBV19 few CASTVQMNTEAFF TGTGCCAGTACGGTTCAAATGAACACTGAAGCTTTCTTT
TRBD1 TRBJ2-7 TRBV5-6 . CASSLYPGQGYEQYF TGTGCCAGCAGCCTCTATCCGGGACAGGGCTACGAGCAGTACTTC
. TRBJ2-1 TRBV6-4 . CASSEQGSNEQFF TGTGCCAGCAGTGAACAGGGATCCAATGAGCAGTTCTTC
. TRBJ1-3 TRBV15 . CATSRDRGVSGNTIYF TGTGCCACCAGCAGAGATAGGGGCGTCTCTGGAAACACCATATATTTT
TRBD1 TRBJ2-2 TRBV2 . CASSQDRGGELFF TGTGCCAGCAGCCAGGACAGGGGCGGGGAGCTGTTTTTT
TRBD1 TRBJ1-5 TRBV4-3 few CASSQGLQGSQPQHF TGCGCCAGCAGCCAGGGCTTACAGGGGAGTCAGCCCCAGCATTTT
. TRBJ1-2 TRBV30 few CAWSPDGYGYTF TGTGCCTGGAGTCCCGACGGGTATGGCTACACCTTC
TRBD2 TRBJ2-1 TRBV9 once CASSTTSGSFNEQFF TGTGCCAGCAGCACGACTAGCGGGAGTTTCAATGAGCAGTTCTTC
TRBD2 TRBJ2-5 TRBV5-6 . CASSFGAGGETQYF TGTGCCAGCAGCTTCGGTGCGGGGGGGGAGACCCAGTACTTC
TRBD1 TRBJ1-3 TRBV7-2 . CASRRETGVPGNTIYF TGTGCCAGCCGCAGGGAGACAGGGGTCCCTGGAAACACCATATATTTT
. TRBJ1-1 TRBV7-3 . CASSLTGGNTEAFF TGTGCCAGCAGCTTAACAGGGGGTAACACTGAAGCTTTCTTT
. TRBJ2-2 TRBV9 . CASSVGLDGETGELFF TGTGCCAGCAGCGTAGGGTTAGATGGGGAGACCGGGGAGCTGTTTTTT
. TRBJ1-1 TRBV6-6 . CASSLTGMNTEAFF TGTGCCAGCAGCTTAACAGGAATGAACACTGAAGCTTTCTTT
TRBD1 TRBJ2-7 TRBV5-1 . CASSWGTGGVGIYEQYF TGCGCCAGCAGCTGGGGGACAGGGGGCGTTGGGATCTACGAGCAGTACTTC
. TRBJ2-5 TRBV7-2 . CASSLASQETQYF TGTGCCAGCAGCCTAGCTAGCCAAGAGACCCAGTACTTC
TRBD1 TRBJ2-6 TRBV28 few CASSFRGLAGANVLTF TGTGCCAGCAGTTTTAGGGGGCTCGCTGGGGCCAACGTCCTGACTTTC
TRBD1 TRBJ1-3 TRBV2 . CASSSQGVNTIYF TGTGCCAGCAGTAGCCAGGGGGTAAACACCATATATTTT
. TRBJ1-5 TRBV7-8 . CASSSRTGGDQPQHF TGTGCCAGCAGCTCACGGACTGGGGGGGATCAGCCCCAGCATTTT
. TRBJ2-2 TRBV9 . CASSVYSGELFF TGTGCCAGCAGCGTATACTCCGGGGAGCTGTTTTTT
. TRBJ2-7 TRBV7-9 . CSISPGMTYEQYF TGTTCCATCTCCCCAGGGATGACCTACGAGCAGTACTTC
. TRBJ1-2 TRBV27 . CASSLARGEYGYTF TGTGCCAGCAGTTTAGCAAGGGGCGAATATGGCTACACCTTC
. TRBJ1-5 TRBV9 . CASSVGEGQPQHF TGTGCCAGCAGCGTAGGGGAGGGGCAGCCCCAGCATTTT
TRBD1 TRBJ1-5 TRBV18 . CASSPAGTGSNQPQHF TGTGCCAGCTCACCGGCCGGGACAGGTAGCAATCAGCCCCAGCATTTT
. TRBJ2-7 TRBV29-1 . CSAGGGEAYEQYF TGCAGCGCTGGAGGAGGGGAAGCCTACGAGCAGTACTTC
. TRBJ2-5 TRBV4-1 . CASSRSSRDIQETQYF TGCGCCAGCAGCCGATCATCCCGGGACATCCAAGAGACCCAGTACTTC
TRBD1 TRBJ1-1 TRBV7-6 . CASSLGQGATEAFF TGTGCCAGCAGCTTAGGGCAGGGGGCGACTGAAGCTTTCTTT
. TRBJ2-1 TRBV11-3 . CASSSGLAWNEQFF TGTGCCAGCAGCTCCGGACTCGCCTGGAATGAGCAGTTCTTC
. TRBJ2-3 TRBV7-3 . CASSPSLNTDTQYF TGTGCCAGCAGCCCGAGCCTTAACACAGATACGCAGTATTTT
. TRBJ1-1 TRBV6-5 . CASSTFPGLPEAFF TGTGCCAGCAGTACCTTTCCAGGGTTGCCTGAAGCTTTCTTT
. TRBJ1-2 TRBV28 . CASTQQRGYTF TGTGCCAGCACTCAACAGCGGGGCTACACCTTC
TRBD2 TRBJ2-3 TRBV5-1 . CASSRRAGGTDTQYF TGCGCCAGCAGCAGGCGGGCGGGGGGCACAGATACGCAGTATTTT
. TRBJ1-2 TRBV2 . CARGGRSYGYTF TGTGCCCGGGGGGGCAGGAGCTATGGCTACACCTTC
. TRBJ1-2 TRBV21-1 . CASSNTYGTGLGGCGYTF TGTGCCAGCAGCAATACCTACGGGACAGGGCTAGGGGGTTGTGGCTACACCTTC
TRBD1 TRBJ1-5 TRBV27 . CASSLRTGGNQPQHF TGTGCCAGCAGTTTGAGGACAGGGGGCAATCAGCCCCAGCATTTT